This T cell receptor (beta chain) is drawn from a study of CXCR3-negative and CXCR3-positive naive CD8 T cells. CDR1 is MDHEN, CDR2 SYDVKM, per germline. CDR3 length equals 11 residues. Study-level points and caveats: CXCR3-negative naive cells had less hydrophobic TRB CDR3s than did CXCR3-positive naive cells.

Of note for this clonotype: Its antigen is still unknown.

The authors made the TRB cDNA libraries by 5' RACE using UMI labels. TCRdb reprocessed the 5' RACE reads, keeping one entry per CDR3 protein, no DNA. The listing records roughly 59,000 distinct CDR3 sequences. This sequence joins TRBV28 and TRBJ2-7. The receptor was derived from a human donor in good health. Some clones in this sample may be carry-over from other donors' samples. Sequenced: naive CXCR3+ CD8+ T cells from blood. Subset denoted: CD45RO-CCR7+CD27+CD95- naive CD8+ T cells expressing CXCR3 (TNR3+). Here the CDR3 reads CASSVGSGQYF.